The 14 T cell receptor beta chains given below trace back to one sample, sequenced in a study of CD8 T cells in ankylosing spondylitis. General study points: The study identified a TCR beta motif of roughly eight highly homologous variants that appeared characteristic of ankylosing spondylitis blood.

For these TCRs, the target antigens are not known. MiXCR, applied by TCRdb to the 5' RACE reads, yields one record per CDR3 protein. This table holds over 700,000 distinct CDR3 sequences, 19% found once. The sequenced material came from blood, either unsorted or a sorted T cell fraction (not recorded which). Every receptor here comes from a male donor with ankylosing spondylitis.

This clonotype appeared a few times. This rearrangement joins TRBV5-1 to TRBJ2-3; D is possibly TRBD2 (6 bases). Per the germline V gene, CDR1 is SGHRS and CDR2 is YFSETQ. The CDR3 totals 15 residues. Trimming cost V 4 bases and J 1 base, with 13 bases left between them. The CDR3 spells CASSPGTFGTDTQYF. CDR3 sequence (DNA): TGCGCCAGCAGCCCCGGGACTTTTGGCACAGATACGCAGTATTTT.

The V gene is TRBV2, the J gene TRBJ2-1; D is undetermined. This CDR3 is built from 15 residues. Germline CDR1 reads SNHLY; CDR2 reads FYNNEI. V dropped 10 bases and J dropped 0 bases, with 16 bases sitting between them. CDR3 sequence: CATRPTPSSYNEQFF. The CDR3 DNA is TGTGCCACGCGTCCCACACCGAGCTCCTACAATGAGCAGTTCTTC.

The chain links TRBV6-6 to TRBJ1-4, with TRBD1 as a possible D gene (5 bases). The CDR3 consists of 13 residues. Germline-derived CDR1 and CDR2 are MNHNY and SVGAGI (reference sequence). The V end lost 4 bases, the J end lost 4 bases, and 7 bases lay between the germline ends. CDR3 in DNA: TGTGCCAGCAGTTCGACAGATAATGAAAAACTGTTTTTT. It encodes CASSSTDNEKLFF.

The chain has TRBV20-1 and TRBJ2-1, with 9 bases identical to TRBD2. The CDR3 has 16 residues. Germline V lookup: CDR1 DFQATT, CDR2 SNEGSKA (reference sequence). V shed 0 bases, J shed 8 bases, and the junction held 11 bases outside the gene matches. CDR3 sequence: CSARDPNSGSRDEQFF. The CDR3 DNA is TGCAGTGCTAGAGATCCTAATAGCGGGAGTAGAGATGAGCAGTTCTTC.

The CDR3 here is CASTILPGTSTDTQYF. CDR3 nucleotides: TGTGCCAGCACCATTCTTCCCGGGACTAGCACAGATACGCAGTATTTT. The genes are TRBV7-9 and TRBJ2-3, with a tentative D call TRBD2 (6 bases). Germline CDR1 SEHNR, CDR2 FQNEAQ (reference sequence). Trimming stripped 7 bases from V and 0 bases from J, with 17 bases between. The CDR3 runs to 16 residues.

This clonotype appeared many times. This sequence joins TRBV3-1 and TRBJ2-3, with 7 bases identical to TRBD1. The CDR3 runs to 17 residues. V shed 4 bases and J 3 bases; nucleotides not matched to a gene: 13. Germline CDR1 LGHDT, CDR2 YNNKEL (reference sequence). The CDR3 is CASSPDPDRRGTDTQYF. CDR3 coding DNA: TGTGCCAGCAGCCCCGACCCGGACAGGCGAGGAACAGATACGCAGTATTTT.

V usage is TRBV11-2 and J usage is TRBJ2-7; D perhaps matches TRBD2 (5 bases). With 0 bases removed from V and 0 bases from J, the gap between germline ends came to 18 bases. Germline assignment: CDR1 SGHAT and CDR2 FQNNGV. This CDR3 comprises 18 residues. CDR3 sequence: CASSLDSSISELSYEQYF. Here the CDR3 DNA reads TGTGCCAGCAGCTTAGACTCTTCTATTAGCGAACTCTCCTACGAGCAGTACTTC.

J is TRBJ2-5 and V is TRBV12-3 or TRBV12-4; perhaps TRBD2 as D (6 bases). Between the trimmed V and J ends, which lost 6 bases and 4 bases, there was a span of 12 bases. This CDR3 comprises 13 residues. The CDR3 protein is CASRVGTPETQYF. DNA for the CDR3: TGTGCCAGCAGAGTCGGGACTCCAGAGACCCAGTACTTC.

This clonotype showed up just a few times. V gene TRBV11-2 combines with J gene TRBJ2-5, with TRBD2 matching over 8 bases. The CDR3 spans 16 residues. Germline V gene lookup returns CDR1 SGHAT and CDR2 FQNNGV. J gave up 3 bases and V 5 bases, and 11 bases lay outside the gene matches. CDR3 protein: CASSPVGAGAKETQYF. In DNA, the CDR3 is TGTGCCAGCAGCCCCGTGGGAGCGGGGGCCAAAGAGACCCAGTACTTC.

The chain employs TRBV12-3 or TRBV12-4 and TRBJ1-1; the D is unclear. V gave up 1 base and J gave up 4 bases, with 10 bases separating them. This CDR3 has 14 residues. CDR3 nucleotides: TGTGCCAGCAGTTTAGACTCTTGGGGCACTGAAGCTTTCTTT. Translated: CASSLDSWGTEAFF.

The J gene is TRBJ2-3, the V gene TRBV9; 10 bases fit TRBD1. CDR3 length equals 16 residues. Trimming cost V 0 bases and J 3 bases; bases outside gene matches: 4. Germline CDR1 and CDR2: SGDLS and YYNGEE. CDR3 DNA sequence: TGTGCCAGCAGCGTAGCGGTGGACAGGGGGACAGATACGCAGTATTTT. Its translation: CASSVAVDRGTDTQYF.

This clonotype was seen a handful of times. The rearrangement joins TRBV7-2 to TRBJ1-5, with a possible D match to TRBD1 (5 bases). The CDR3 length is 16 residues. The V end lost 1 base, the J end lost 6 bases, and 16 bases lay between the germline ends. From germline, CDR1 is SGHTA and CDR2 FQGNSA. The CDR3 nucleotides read TGTGCCAGCAGCTTAGGTTCCTCCGGGGGGGGTCAGCCCCAGCATTTT. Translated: CASSLGSSGGGQPQHF.

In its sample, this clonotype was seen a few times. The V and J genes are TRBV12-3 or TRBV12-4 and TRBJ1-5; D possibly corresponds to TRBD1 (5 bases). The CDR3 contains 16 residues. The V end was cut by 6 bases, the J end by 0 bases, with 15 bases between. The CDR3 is CASSGGGFISNQPQHF. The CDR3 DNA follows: TGTGCCAGCAGCGGCGGGGGGTTCATTAGCAATCAGCCCCAGCATTTT.

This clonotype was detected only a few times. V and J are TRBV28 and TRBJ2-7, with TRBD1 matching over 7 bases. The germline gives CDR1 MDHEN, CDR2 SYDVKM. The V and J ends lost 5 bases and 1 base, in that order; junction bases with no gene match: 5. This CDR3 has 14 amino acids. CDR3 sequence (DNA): TGTGCCAGCAGTCCACAGGGGTGGTCCTACGAGCAGTACTTC. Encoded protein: CASSPQGWSYEQYF.